In this sample, the clone carrying this T cell receptor (beta chain) turned up a few times. These data are taken from a study of beta chain features in type 1 diabetes. Every isolated RNA sample was fully reverse transcribed, so sequencing captured expressed TCRB transcripts. Produced via immunoSEQ multiplex PCR; TCRdb's table is partial and in-frame only. The sample shows 300,000 to 350,000 clones, roughly 8% of them seen only once. V was pared by 0 bases and J by 6 bases, with 10 bases between. The CDR3 spans 14 residues. CDR1 is SGHRS, CDR2 YFSETQ, per germline. The V call is TRBV5-1, the J call TRBJ1-5, with a weak D call TRBD1 (6 bases). The origin of this receptor is a woman aged 18-29 years in good health. Sequencing was done on a sample of central memory CD4+ T cells from blood. This CDR3 reads CASSLEGGGQPQHF. Written as DNA, the CDR3 is TGCGCCAGCAGCTTGGAGGGGGGAGGTCAGCCCCAGCATTTT. Full variable domain (rest looked up from reference TRBV5-1 and TRBJ1-5): KAGVTQTPRYLIKTRGQQVTLSCSPISGHRSVSWYQQTPGQGLQFLFEYFSETQRNKGNFPGRFSGRQFSNSRSEMNVSTLELGDSALYLCASSLEGGGQPQHFGDGTRLSIL.